This section outlines one T cell receptor (beta chain) sequence together with its context. Antigen specificity is unknown. Documented time point: week 11, during vaccination. Every vaccine dose comprised 300 ug of mutant IDH1 20-mer peptide plus topical imiquimod. The table came from immunoSEQ multiplex PCR; TCRdb's copy has only in-frame clones and leaves some out. The sample has some 54,000 clones, roughly 90% seen once. This sample is part of a study of a mutant IDH1 vaccine in newly diagnosed glioma. This clonotype was sampled from a man aged 50-60 years with glioma. The sequenced sample was PBMCs, obtained from a glioma patient whose treatment included an IDH1 peptide vaccine.

CDR3 in amino acids: CASSYVSSGVGEQFF. The CDR3 DNA follows: TGTGCCAGCAGTTACGTCTCTAGCGGGGTGGGTGAGCAGTTCTTC. The chain has TRBV6-5 and TRBJ2-1, with 9 bases fitting TRBD2. CDR1 and CDR2 from the germline V gene are MNHEY and SVGAGI. The CDR3 contains 15 residues. J was trimmed by 9 bases and V by 2 bases; bases with no gene match: 8.